These 14 T cell receptor beta chains share one sample of origin, sequenced in a study of Graves' ophthalmopathy and Graves' hyperthyroidism (dated by TCRdb to between 2018 and 2020). Data came from an Illumina HiSeq 2000. For repertoire sequencing, the TCR beta CDR3 regions were amplified from RNA transcripts. The first round was an RT-PCR using HTBI primers with the Qiagen OneStep RT-PCR kit, and this first round was followed by a second-round multiplex PCR, then size selection and purification. In TCRdb, the public reads were trimmed at Q25 with fastp and aligned with MiXCR, with productive beta chains retained. Merged by CDR3 protein, the rows form single entries marked with the most common genes and DNA. For this sample there are over a million distinct CDR3 sequences; 35% to 45% appear just once. The ten largest clones take up over 8.5% of the sample. The sequenced sample was peripheral blood or thyroid tissue (not recorded which). These receptors were obtained from an adult man with Graves' hyperthyroidism.

This clonotype turned up a few times. The CDR3 region has the DNA TGCGCCAGCAGCCAAGTAGAGGCCGGGACCTTCACTGAAGCTTTCTTT. The encoded protein is CASSQVEAGTFTEAFF. This chain links TRBV4-3 with TRBJ1-1, with D possibly being TRBD1 (5 bases). The CDR3 consists of 16 residues. The germline V and J ends were trimmed by 1 base and 4 bases, with 16 bases remaining between them. Germline-derived CDR1 and CDR2 are LGHNA and YSLEER.

This clonotype showed up just a few times. The rearrangement uses TRBV7-9 and TRBJ2-5; tentative D call: TRBD2 (5 bases). The CDR3 has 14 amino acids. Germline V gene lookup returns CDR1 SEHNR and CDR2 FQNEAQ (reference sequence). V dropped 1 base and J dropped 3 bases, with 9 bases sitting between them. This CDR3 is CASSLEDGEETQYF. CDR3 in DNA: TGTGCCAGCAGCTTAGAGGACGGGGAAGAGACCCAGTACTTC.

J is TRBJ2-7 and V is TRBV15, with D unclear. The CDR3 consists of 13 residues. Germline-derived CDR1 and CDR2 are LNHNV and YYDKDF (reference sequence). V was pared by 10 bases and J by 0 bases, with 13 bases between. The CDR3 region is CASRIRSSYEQYF. DNA for the CDR3: TGTGCCAGCAGAATAAGGAGCTCCTACGAGCAGTACTTC.

This clonotype was detected a few times. The chain has TRBV30 and TRBJ2-7, with D unresolved. Trimming took off 5 bases at V and 2 bases at J, with 7 bases between the two ends. Germline-derived CDR1 and CDR2 are GTSNPN and SVGIG (reference sequence). This CDR3 spans 11 amino acids. CDR3 nucleotides: TGTGCCTGGCAGAGTACCTACGAGCAGTACTTC. It codes for CAWQSTYEQYF.

In its sample, this clonotype was seen many times. The V and J genes are TRBV6-5 and TRBJ1-5, with 8 bases fitting TRBD1. This CDR3 spans 15 amino acids. Germline V CDR1 and CDR2: MNHEY, SVGAGI. V shed 8 bases and J 1 base; nucleotides not matched to a gene: 7. The CDR3 reads CASRATGGSNQPQHF. In DNA, the CDR3 is TGTGCCAGCCGAGCAACAGGGGGAAGCAATCAGCCCCAGCATTTT.

This clonotype was recorded a few times. The junction differs from germline at one of its ends, possibly a read error. The rearrangement links TRBV25-1 to TRBJ2-5; tentatively, D is TRBD1 (5 bases). CDR3 size: 15 residues. Per the germline V gene, CDR1 is MGHDK and CDR2 is SYGVNS. The CDR3 DNA sequence: TGTGCCAACAGTGAAGGAAAGGGGATATGGGAGACCCAGTACTTC. The encoded protein is CANSEGKGIWETQYF.

In DNA form, the CDR3 reads TGCAGTGCTTCCAGGGGGCAGAGGACTGAAGCTTTCTTT. Residues: CSASRGQRTEAFF. The chain couples TRBV20-1 to TRBJ1-1, with 8 bases fitting TRBD1. The germline gives CDR1 DFQATT, CDR2 SNEGSKA (reference sequence). The CDR3 has 13 residues. J lost 5 bases, V lost 5 bases, and 7 bases had no gene match.

With respect to this clonotype: An end of the junction does not agree with germline; a read error may underlie this. This chain links TRBV7-9 with TRBJ1-4, with 9 bases fitting TRBD1. The CDR3 runs 15 residues. Germline V gene sequence: CDR1 SEHNR, CDR2 FQNEAQ (reference sequence). This CDR3 is CAGSLYRGPNEKLFF. The CDR3 DNA is TGTGCCGGCAGCTTGTACAGGGGGCCTAATGAAAAACTGTTTTTT.

The chain is built from TRBV7-2 and TRBJ1-5; a weak D match, TRBD1 (5 bases). Trimming took off 5 bases at V and 4 bases at J, with 15 bases between the two ends. The CDR3 is 15 amino acids. CDR1 is SGHTA, CDR2 FQGNSA, per germline. CDR3 nucleotide sequence: TGTGCCAGCAGCCTTGAAGGGACGCCGAATCAGCCCCAGCATTTT. Residues: CASSLEGTPNQPQHF.

There are many counts of this clonotype. This chain connects TRBV9 to TRBJ2-7; 7 bases agree with TRBD1. The CDR3 sequence is 15 residues long. Germline CDR1 SGDLS, CDR2 YYNGEE. V trimming: 0 bases; J trimming: 4 bases; junction bases outside the gene matches: 7. This chain's CDR3 is CASSVALGQRYEQYF. The CDR3 DNA reads as TGTGCCAGCAGCGTAGCTTTGGGACAGCGGTACGAGCAGTACTTC. Filled out from reference TRBV9 and TRBJ2-7, the complete variable domain reads DSGVTQTPKHLITATGQRVTLRCSPRSGDLSVYWYQQSLDQGLQFLIQYYNGEERAKGNILERFSAQQFPDLHSELNLSSLELGDSALYFCASSVALGQRYEQYFGPGTRLTVT.

DNA of the CDR3: TGTGCCAGCATAGGCGGGTGGGACGGGTCTAACTATGGCTACACCTTC. Protein: CASIGGWDGSNYGYTF. The rearrangement links TRBV7-8 to TRBJ1-2; the D gene is possibly TRBD1 (5 bases). Germline CDR1 reads SGHVS; CDR2 reads FQNEAQ. The CDR3 contains 16 residues. V was clipped by 7 bases and J by 0 bases, with 18 bases between them. The full variable domain, in which reference TRBV7-8 and TRBJ1-2 provide the parts outside the CDR3, is GAGVSQSPRYKVAKRGQDVALRCDPISGHVSLFWYQQALGQGPEFLTYFQNEAQLDKSGLPSDRFFAERPEGSVSTLKIQRTQQEDSAVYLCASIGGWDGSNYGYTFGSGTRLTVV.

The chain has TRBV6-1 and TRBJ2-2, with a tentative D call TRBD1 (6 bases). The CDR3 runs to 15 residues. CDR1 and CDR2 (germline): MNHNS, SASEGT. V was pared by 5 bases and J by 4 bases, with 14 bases between. The CDR3 DNA follows: TGTGCCAGCAGTAAACGTCAGGGGCCCACCGGGGAGCTGTTTTTT. Translating it yields CASSKRQGPTGELFF.

The chain carries TRBV10-3 and TRBJ1-1; D might be TRBD1 (5 bases). The V end lost 9 bases, the J end lost 1 base, and 15 bases lay between the germline ends. CDR3 length equals 14 residues. Germline V gene data show CDR1 as ENHRY and CDR2 as SYGVKD. The CDR3 bases are TGTGCCATACGTAGCGGGGGTTGGAACACTGAAGCTTTCTTT. This gives the protein CAIRSGGWNTEAFF.

This rearrangement joins TRBV19 to TRBJ1-3; no definite D call. Germline CDR1 reads LNHDA; CDR2 reads SQIVND (reference sequence). The germline V and J ends were trimmed by 5 bases and 3 bases, with 11 bases remaining between them. The CDR3 consists of 14 residues. The DNA for the CDR3 is TGTGCCAGTAGTCTCCTCCTCCGTGGAAACACCATATATTTT. It specifies CASSLLLRGNTIYF.